Each of the 8 T cell receptor beta chains below was sequenced from the same sample in a study of shared clonotypes between healthy human individuals. The table came from immunoSEQ multiplex PCR; TCRdb's copy has only in-frame clones and leaves some out. This table holds approximately 2.4 million clones, 95% found once. The sequenced sample was naive CD4+ T cells sorted from blood. The sample's subset: CD45RA+ positively selected. The receptors shown here come from a young man in good health.

V gene TRBV10-2 combines with J gene TRBJ2-7; the D gene is possibly TRBD1 (5 bases). The CDR3 is 16 residues long. Germline CDR1 reads WSHSY; CDR2 reads SAAADI. The V and J ends lost 3 bases and 4 bases respectively, with 19 bases between them. The CDR3 reads CASSEIPLRGWYEQYF. The CDR3 DNA reads as TGCGCCAGCAGTGAAATCCCGTTAAGGGGTTGGTACGAGCAGTACTTC.

This clone was detected only once. V gene TRBV11-2 combines with J gene TRBJ2-2, with a possible D match to TRBD1 (5 bases). The CDR3 spans 14 residues. From germline, CDR1 is SGHAT and CDR2 FQNNGV. The ends were cut back, 9 bases at V and 6 bases at J, with 17 bases in the middle. The CDR3 DNA is TGTGCCAGTACCCAGGGTCGAGTAGCCGGGGAGCTGTTTTTT. It translates to CASTQGRVAGELFF.

This clone has more than one count but fewer than ten. The CDR3, as DNA: TGTGCCAGCAGCTTGTGGGGAAATAATTCACCCCTCCACTTT. Its translation is CASSLWGNNSPLHF. The V gene is TRBV7-9, the J gene TRBJ1-6; no definite D call. The germline gives CDR1 SEHNR, CDR2 FQNEAQ (reference sequence). Trimming removed 3 bases at V and 5 bases at J, with 8 bases between. This CDR3 region has 14 residues.

Concerning this clone: This sample also contains other DNA sequences that code for the same CDR3. The J gene is TRBJ1-4, the V gene TRBV7-9; no reliable D call. This CDR3 region has 14 residues. V lost 0 bases and J 0 bases, leaving 2 bases between the germline ends. From germline, CDR1 is SEHNR and CDR2 FQNEAQ (reference sequence). The CDR3 protein is CASSLAATNEKLFF. The CDR3 nucleotides read TGTGCCAGCAGCTTAGCCGCAACTAATGAAAAACTGTTTTTT.

With regard to this clone: The sample carries other DNA sequences with the same CDR3. The V and J genes are TRBV9 and TRBJ2-7, with D hard to call. The CDR3 extends over 14 amino acids. V lost 0 bases and J lost 1, with 8 bases in between. Germline CDR1 and CDR2: SGDLS and YYNGEE. For the CDR3, the DNA is TGTGCCAGCAGCGTAGGTCAGGCTTCCTACGAGCAGTACTTC. This codes for CASSVGQASYEQYF.

The J gene is TRBJ2-3, the V gene TRBV5-1; tentative D call: TRBD2 (6 bases). CDR3 length: 14 amino acids. The germline V and J ends were trimmed by 9 bases and 3 bases, with 17 bases remaining between them. The V gene's germline CDR1 is SGHRS and CDR2 YFSETQ. CDR3 sequence reads: CATSASEPTDTQYF. Here the CDR3 DNA reads TGCGCCACATCGGCTAGCGAACCGACAGATACGCAGTATTTT.

Regarding this clone: The same CDR3 is also encoded by other DNA sequences in this sample. The chain uses TRBV10-3 and TRBJ2-7, with 9 bases lining up with TRBD1. CDR1 and CDR2 from the germline V gene are ENHRY and SYGVKD. The CDR3 spans 14 residues. The V and J ends lost 6 bases and 3 bases, in that order; junction bases with no gene match: 6. The DNA of the CDR3 is TGTGCCATCAGCGCCGGGACAGGGATCTACGAGCAGTACTTC. It yields the protein CAISAGTGIYEQYF.

The V gene is TRBV7-6, the J gene TRBJ2-7; D call uncertain. The CDR3 has 15 amino acids. Germline V CDR1 and CDR2: SGHVS, FNYEAQ. V lost 4 bases to trimming and J lost 3 bases, with 16 bases between them. CDR3: CASSSNPLGIYEQYF. The CDR3 DNA follows: TGTGCCAGCAGCTCTAATCCCCTAGGTATCTACGAGCAGTACTTC. Variable domain in full (rest from reference TRBV7-6 and TRBJ2-7): GAGVSQSPRYKVTKRGQDVALRCDPISGHVSLYWYRQALGQGPEFLTYFNYEAQQDKSGLPNDRFSAERPEGSISTLTIQRTEQRDSAMYRCASSSNPLGIYEQYFGPGTRLTVT.